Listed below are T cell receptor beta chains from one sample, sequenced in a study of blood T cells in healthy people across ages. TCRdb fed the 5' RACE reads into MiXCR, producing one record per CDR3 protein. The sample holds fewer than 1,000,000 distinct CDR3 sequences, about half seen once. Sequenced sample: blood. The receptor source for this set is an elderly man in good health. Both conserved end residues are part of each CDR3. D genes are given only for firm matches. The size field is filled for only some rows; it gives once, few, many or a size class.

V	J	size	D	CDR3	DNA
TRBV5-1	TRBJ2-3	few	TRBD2	CASSFLGGRDTDTQYF	TGCGCCAGCAGCTTCTTAGGCGGGAGAGACACAGATACGCAGTATTTT
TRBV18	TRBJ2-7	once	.	CASSPVNNEQYF	TGTGCCAGCTCACCAGTAAACAATGAGCAGTACTTC
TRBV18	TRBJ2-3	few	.	CASSPQRTRTDTQYF	TGTGCCAGCTCACCACAGCGGACCCGCACAGATACGCAGTATTTT
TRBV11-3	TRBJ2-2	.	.	CASSLAVTGELFF	TGTGCCAGCAGCTTAGCGGTTACCGGGGAGCTGTTTTTT
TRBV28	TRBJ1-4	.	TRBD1	CASSFSLGQGDEKLFF	TGTGCCAGCAGTTTTTCGTTAGGACAGGGAGATGAAAAACTGTTTTTT
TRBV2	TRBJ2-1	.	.	CASRIGRGALYEQFF	TGTGCCAGCAGGATTGGACGGGGGGCGTTATATGAGCAGTTCTTC
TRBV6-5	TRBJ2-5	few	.	CASSYSGPRKETQYF	TGTGCCAGCAGTTACTCAGGACCCAGGAAGGAGACCCAGTACTTC
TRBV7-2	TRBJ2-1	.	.	CASSFNRVVEQFF	TGTGCCAGCAGCTTCAACAGGGTTGTTGAGCAGTTCTTC
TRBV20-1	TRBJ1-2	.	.	CSAREGVTGYTF	TGCAGTGCTAGAGAGGGAGTAACTGGCTACACCTTC
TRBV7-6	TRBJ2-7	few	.	CASSLVDGPYEQYF	TGTGCCAGCAGCTTAGTGGACGGACCCTACGAGCAGTACTTC
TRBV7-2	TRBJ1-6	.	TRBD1	CASSLFRDRGYNSPLHF	TGTGCCAGCAGCTTATTTCGGGACAGGGGTTATAATTCACCCCTCCACTTT
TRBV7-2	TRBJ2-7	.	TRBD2	CSSSRSSGGQGAYEQYF	TGTTCCAGCAGCAGGTCTAGCGGGGGTCAAGGGGCCTACGAGCAGTACTTC
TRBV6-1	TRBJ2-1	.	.	CASSERVTDYEQFF	TGTGCCAGCAGTGAACGGGTAACAGATTACGAGCAGTTCTTC